Following are 14 T cell receptor beta chains from one sample sequenced in a study of shared clonotypes between healthy human individuals. Assay: immunoSEQ multiplex PCR; the TCRdb copy retains only in-frame clones and omits some. The top ten clones hold around 0.15% of a sample with roughly 2.5 million clones, more than 80% of them seen once. The sample consisted of naive CD4+ T cells sorted from blood. The subset was: CD45RA+ positively selected. The receptor source for this set is a man between 18 and 29 years old in good health.

The chain links TRBV20-1 to TRBJ1-2; D uncertain. This CDR3 has 11 residues. CDR1 is DFQATT and CDR2 is SNEGSKA in the germline V gene (reference sequence). Trimming took 3 bases from V and 6 from J, leaving 8 bases between them. The chain's CDR3 is CSARTRDGYTF. CDR3 nucleotide sequence: TGCAGTGCTAGGACTAGGGATGGCTACACCTTC.

The chain links TRBV7-9 to TRBJ1-3; D ambiguous. The V gene's germline CDR1 is SEHNR and CDR2 FQNEAQ (reference sequence). The V and J ends lost 4 bases and 0 bases respectively, with 7 bases between them. CDR3 length: 14 amino acids. CDR3 DNA: TGTGCCAGCAGCTCCCGGAACTCTGGAAACACCATATATTTT. Amino acids: CASSSRNSGNTIYF.

This clone came up a few times. The chain's CDR3 is CASTGMYSNQPQHF. The CDR3 coding sequence is TGTGCCAGCACAGGGATGTATAGCAATCAGCCCCAGCATTTT. V usage is TRBV2 and J usage is TRBJ1-5, with D possibly matching TRBD1 (5 bases). CDR1 and CDR2 from the germline V gene are SNHLY and FYNNEI. This CDR3 has 14 amino acids. With 7 bases removed from V and 0 bases from J, the gap between germline ends came to 10 bases.

CDR3 in DNA: TGTGCCAGCACGCCCCGGGCAGAGGGGCCCTACGAGCAGTACTTC. Amino acids: CASTPRAEGPYEQYF. This chain uses TRBV6-1 with TRBJ2-7; D tentatively reads TRBD1 or TRBD2 (5 bases each). This CDR3 comprises 15 residues. Germline CDR1 is MNHNS and CDR2 is SASEGT. The V end was cut by 7 bases, the J end by 2 bases, with 18 bases between.

Note on this clone: Other DNA sequences from this sample encode an identical CDR3 as well. The chain recombines TRBV6-1 with TRBJ2-5; D unclear. Between the trimmed V and J ends, which lost 5 bases and 4 bases, there was a span of 5 bases. Per the germline V gene, CDR1 is MNHNS and CDR2 is SASEGT. The CDR3 is made up of 11 amino acids. The CDR3 coding sequence is TGTGCCAGCAGTCCCAGAGAGACCCAGTACTTC. Residues: CASSPRETQYF.

V gene TRBV19 combines with J gene TRBJ1-3; D remains unclear. Germline CDR1 is LNHDA and CDR2 is SQIVND (reference sequence). V was clipped by 0 bases and J by 7 bases, with 13 bases between them. The CDR3 sequence is 15 residues long. The CDR3 nucleotides read TGTGCCAGTAGTATAGAGTCGACCCAACCTAACACCATATATTTT. Translating it yields CASSIESTQPNTIYF. The variable domain in full, completed from reference TRBV19 and TRBJ1-3, reads DGGITQSPKYLFRKEGQNVTLSCEQNLNHDAMYWYRQDPGQGLRLIYYSQIVNDFQKGDIAEGYSVSREKKESFPLTVTSAQKNPTAFYLCASSIESTQPNTIYFGEGSWLTVV.

Note on this clone: This CDR3 is also generated by other DNA sequences in the sample. V gene TRBV6-5 combines with J gene TRBJ2-1; 9 bases are shared with TRBD2. CDR1 is MNHEY and CDR2 is SVGAGI in the germline V gene. V gave up 0 bases and J gave up 2 bases; unmatched junction bases: 2. The CDR3 loop spans 16 amino acids. This chain's CDR3 is CASSYSGGRAYNEQFF. In DNA form, the CDR3 reads TGTGCCAGCAGTTACTCGGGCGGGAGGGCCTACAATGAGCAGTTCTTC.

The chain employs TRBV7-9 and TRBJ2-5, with TRBD2 identical over 8 bases. The CDR3 contains 14 residues. Losses at the gene ends were 3 bases for V and 4 bases for J; bases not matched to a gene: 4. Germline V CDR1 and CDR2: SEHNR, FQNEAQ (reference sequence). CDR3: CASSLGLEGETQYF. For the CDR3, the DNA is TGTGCCAGCAGCTTGGGACTAGAGGGAGAGACCCAGTACTTC.

The chain has TRBV9 and TRBJ1-3; D is perhaps TRBD1 (6 bases). V lost 3 bases and J 0 bases, leaving 16 bases between the germline ends. Germline values: CDR1 SGDLS, CDR2 YYNGEE. The CDR3 length is 17 residues. CDR3: CASSAYRESFSGNTIYF. The CDR3 nucleotides read TGTGCCAGCAGCGCGTACAGGGAGTCTTTCTCTGGAAACACCATATATTTT.

This clone was seen more than once but under ten times. Other DNA sequences in the sample encode the same CDR3. The chain combines TRBV29-1 with TRBJ2-2; D ambiguous. Trimming left V 4 bases short and J 5 bases short, with 5 bases between. CDR3 length: 11 amino acids. CDR1 SQVTM and CDR2 ANQGSEA come from the germline V gene. In nucleotides, the CDR3 is TGCAGCGTTGGGGGAACCGGGGAGCTGTTTTTT. Translating it yields CSVGGTGELFF.

CDR3 DNA: TGCAGCACTTGGACTAGCGGGAGTCCTCTCGAGCAGTACTTC. Encoded protein: CSTWTSGSPLEQYF. This chain connects TRBV29-1 to TRBJ2-7, with 13 positions matching TRBD2. Germline V gene sequence: CDR1 SQVTM, CDR2 ANQGSEA. CDR3 length equals 14 residues. V gave up 8 bases and J gave up 6 bases; unmatched junction bases: 10.

The V and J genes are TRBV7-8 and TRBJ2-2; D is ambiguous. CDR3 size: 13 residues. Germline loops: CDR1 SGHVS, CDR2 FQNEAQ. Trimming left V 1 base short and J 6 bases short, with 6 bases between. The CDR3 region has the DNA TGTGCCAGCAGCTTAGATGCGGCCGGGGAGCTGTTTTTT. Amino acid sequence: CASSLDAAGELFF.

The chain carries TRBV7-8 and TRBJ2-3, with TRBD1 as a possible D gene (5 bases). The germline V gene encodes CDR1 SGHVS and CDR2 FQNEAQ. Trimming left V 4 bases short and J 4 bases short, with 12 bases between. The CDR3 is 14 amino acids. The CDR3: CASSSLAGPDTQYF. The CDR3, as DNA: TGTGCCAGCAGCTCACTCGCAGGGCCAGATACGCAGTATTTT.

V and J are TRBV19 and TRBJ1-2; 7 positions match TRBD1. Germline values: CDR1 LNHDA, CDR2 SQIVND (reference sequence). CDR3 length: 14 residues. V lost 7 bases to trimming and J lost 4 bases; unmatched junction nucleotides: 9. CDR3 sequence: CASTRTGTGYGYTF. CDR3 coding DNA: TGTGCCAGTACCCGGACAGGAACGGGCTATGGCTACACCTTC.